The entry below gives a single TCR beta chain sequence along with its context. Its cognate antigen is unknown. Amplified regions were TCR beta CDR3 sequences from RNA transcripts. The HTBI set primed first-round TCR CDR3 RT-PCR. Using its own MiXCR run on the multiplex PCR reads, TCRdb lists one record per CDR3 protein. The sample carries 350,000 to 450,000 distinct CDR3 sequences, over 12% recorded once. This entry comes from a study of T cells in Graves' hyperthyroidism and ophthalmopathy. Study overall: It was at initial diagnosis, before any treatment, that peripheral blood was collected. Regarding the study as a whole: Ophthalmopathy prediction by the model preceded onset by a median approximately 6.1 months.

Orbital computed tomography and thyroid ultrasound, together with serum TRAb and thyroxine and clinical symptoms, were used for diagnoses. Source material for PBMCs was 10 ml fresh peripheral blood. Germline lookup yields CDR1 MNHNS and CDR2 SASEGT. Trimming took 6 bases from V and 0 from J, leaving 18 bases between them. This CDR3 has 18 residues. The sequenced sample consisted of blood. The rearrangement links TRBV6-1 to TRBJ2-6; the D gene is possibly TRBD1 (6 bases). The clonotype originates from a man between 50 and 59 years old with Graves' ophthalmopathy. CDR3: CASRTPGQKFSGANVLTF. In nucleotides, the CDR3 is TGTGCCAGCAGGACACCGGGACAAAAATTCTCTGGGGCCAACGTCCTGACTTTC.